These T cell receptor beta chains were read from a single sample in a study of cytomegalovirus exposure and HLA in healthy donors. Sequencing was performed with immunoSEQ multiplex PCR; in TCRdb, only in-frame clones are kept and a portion is missing. Found here are about 170,000 clones, around 80% of them singletons; the top ten hold about 2.4%. The sequenced sample was PBMCs. The receptors shown here come from a male donor in good health and CMV-seronegative. The CDR3 runs from the conserved cysteine through the conserved F or W. A D gene is named only where the DNA matches it firmly. The size field is filled for only some rows; it gives once, few, many or a size class.

clone size	CDR3 length	D gene	V gene	J gene	CDR3 protein	CDR3 DNA
-	15	TRBD1	TRBV6-6	TRBJ2-4	CASSTFDRGLDIQYF	TGTGCCAGCAGTACCTTCGACAGGGGGCTTGACATTCAGTACTTC
once	13	-	TRBV2	TRBJ2-3	CASKGRLFDTQYF	TGTGCCAGCAAAGGGAGGCTTTTTGATACGCAGTATTTT
once	12	-	TRBV19	TRBJ2-5	CASSYGGETQYF	TGTGCCAGTAGTTACGGGGGAGAGACCCAGTACTTC
-	14	-	TRBV7-2	TRBJ2-1	CASSLALVESRAFF	TGTGCCAGCAGCTTAGCGCTCGTTGAGTCACGAGCGTTCTTC
-	12	-	TRBV7-3	TRBJ2-3	CASGWGPDTQYF	TGTGCCAGCGGGTGGGGGCCAGATACGCAGTATTTT
-	15	-	TRBV15	TRBJ2-3	CATSRGGRRTDTQYF	TGTGCCACCAGCAGAGGGGGCAGACGCACAGATACGCAGTATTTT
-	14	TRBD1	TRBV7-8	TRBJ1-1	CASKIQGANTEAFF	TGTGCCAGCAAGATACAGGGGGCGAACACTGAAGCTTTCTTT
-	15	-	TRBV30	TRBJ1-2	CAWSAGGGRGYGYTF	TGTGCCTGGAGTGCGGGCGGGGGGCGAGGTTATGGCTACACCTTC
-	14	-	TRBV5-4	TRBJ2-5	CASSLVTTGGTQYF	TGTGCCAGCAGCTTGGTTACCACCGGAGGGACCCAGTACTTC
-	14	TRBD1	TRBV5-1	TRBJ2-7	CASSQDRTNYEQYF	TGCGCCAGCAGCCAGGACAGGACCAACTACGAGCAGTACTTC
-	12	-	TRBV19	TRBJ1-1	CASSIGWGDAFF	TGTGCCAGTAGTATTGGCTGGGGGGACGCTTTCTTT
few	13	-	TRBV6-1	TRBJ2-2	CASRRTPTGELFF	TGTGCCAGCAGACGGACACCCACCGGGGAGCTGTTTTTT
-	19	TRBD2	TRBV28	TRBJ2-4	CASSTAGLAGDLAKNIQYF	TGTGCCAGCAGTACCGCGGGACTAGCGGGAGATCTAGCCAAAAACATTCAGTACTTC
-	16	-	TRBV27	TRBJ1-5	CASSLWAGGSNQPQHF	TGTGCCAGCAGTTTATGGGCTGGGGGGAGCAATCAGCCCCAGCATTTT
-	13	-	TRBV18	TRBJ2-7	CASSPGDNYEQYF	TGTGCCAGCTCACCGGGGGACAATTACGAGCAGTACTTC
-	10	-	TRBV19	TRBJ2-5	CASIGRTQYF	TGTGCCAGTATTGGGAGGACCCAGTACTTC
-	15	TRBD2	TRBV10-3	TRBJ2-5	CAIGTSGREGETQYF	TGTGCCATCGGGACTAGCGGGAGGGAAGGAGAGACCCAGTACTTC
-	13	TRBD1	TRBV6-5	TRBJ1-5	CATEGQPGQPQHF	TGTGCCACCGAGGGACAGCCAGGCCAGCCCCAGCATTTT
-	14	TRBD1	TRBV7-2	TRBJ2-5	CASSSTGFRETQYF	TGTGCCAGCAGCTCGACAGGGTTCCGAGAGACCCAGTACTTC
-	16	TRBD2	TRBV5-1	TRBJ2-2	CASSPLAGHNTGELFF	TGCGCCAGCAGCCCGCTAGCGGGTCATAACACCGGGGAGCTGTTTTTT
-	15	TRBD1	TRBV5-1	TRBJ1-2	CASSLGQGGDYGYTF	TGCGCCAGCAGCTTGGGTCAGGGGGGCGACTATGGCTACACCTTC
-	15	TRBD2	TRBV19	TRBJ2-1	CASSAALAGAGEQFF	TGTGCCAGTAGTGCCGCACTAGCGGGGGCCGGGGAGCAGTTCTTC